The 30 T cell receptor beta chains below all came from one sample that was sequenced in a study of T-cell reconstitution after alpha-beta-depleted transplantation in children. Researchers prepared the TCRbeta library using unique molecular identifiers, the study reports. TCRdb re-called the PCR reads with MiXCR, one entry per CDR3 protein. Altogether about 260,000 distinct CDR3 sequences are present, under 14% being singletons, with the ten largest covering 23%. The source material was peripheral blood, sampled 180 days after TCRalphabeta/CD19-depleted stem cell transplant. These receptors were collected from a male patient aged 2 to 10 who had a stem cell transplant for chronic granulomatous disease, so the T cells may come from the graft donor.

This clonotype was seen many times. The rearrangement joins TRBV7-3 to TRBJ1-1; 9 nucleotides agree with TRBD1. The CDR3 length is 16 residues. V lost 5 bases and J lost 3; bases outside the gene matches: 10. From germline, CDR1 is SGHTA and CDR2 FQGTGA. The CDR3 region is CASSPVGQGLYTEAFF. As DNA, the CDR3 is TGTGCCAGCAGCCCCGTAGGACAGGGGTTATACACTGAAGCTTTCTTT.

Ten or more counts support this clonotype. The V gene is TRBV4-3, the J gene TRBJ2-2; 7 bases are a match to TRBD1. Germline CDR1 and CDR2: LGHNA and YSLEER. The V gene end was trimmed by 0 bases and the J gene end by 7 bases; junction bases not matched to a gene: 11. This CDR3 spans 17 amino acids. The CDR3 DNA reads TGCGCCAGCAGCCAAGATCGTCTCCAGGGGGTTAGCGGGGAGCTGTTTTTT. Residues: CASSQDRLQGVSGELFF.

Comments on this clonotype: Possible read error: a much larger clone is one base away. The CDR3 spells CASSIGLGSRDTQYF. Written as DNA, the CDR3 is TGTGCCAGCAGTATCGGACTAGGGAGCAGAGATACGCAGTATTTT. V gene TRBV25-1 combines with J gene TRBJ2-3, with 7 positions matching TRBD2. Germline CDR1 reads MGHDK; CDR2 reads SYGVNS. The CDR3 covers 15 residues.

Notes on this clonotype: This clone may be a read error of a much larger clone one base away. The chain combines TRBV11-2 with TRBJ2-2, with a possible D match to TRBD1 (6 bases). This CDR3 has 13 amino acids. Germline V gene sequence: CDR1 SGHAT, CDR2 FQNNGV. The germline V and J ends were trimmed by 11 bases and 4 bases, with 14 bases remaining between them. The CDR3 is CAGIQGRTGELFF. DNA for the CDR3: TGTGCCGGCATACAGGGACGCACCGGGGAGCTGTTTTTT.

The rearrangement joins TRBV7-2 to TRBJ1-1; 12 nucleotides agree with TRBD1. The CDR3 covers 15 residues. Germline CDR1 and CDR2: SGHTA and FQGNSA. V shed 6 bases and J 2 bases; nucleotides not matched to a gene: 4. The CDR3 protein is CASRGQGALNTEAFF. The CDR3, as DNA: TGTGCCAGCAGGGGACAGGGGGCGCTTAACACTGAAGCTTTCTTT.

This clonotype was recorded many times. The chain links TRBV13 to TRBJ2-7, with D tentatively TRBD1 (6 bases). V was pared by 0 bases and J by 5 bases, with 14 bases between. The CDR3 has 15 residues. CDR1 is PRHDT and CDR2 is FYEKMQ in the germline V gene (reference sequence). The CDR3 loop reads CASSLGPTGSNEQYF. The CDR3 DNA is TGTGCCAGCAGCTTAGGCCCAACAGGGAGCAACGAGCAGTACTTC.

This clonotype came up a few times. V is TRBV5-4 and J is TRBJ2-7; D gene uncertain. V was trimmed by 4 bases and J by 3 bases, leaving 14 bases between them. Germline loops: CDR1 SGHNT, CDR2 YYREEE (reference sequence). The CDR3 covers 14 residues. This CDR3 reads CASSPVGNDYEQYF. The CDR3 region has the DNA TGTGCCAGCAGCCCCGTGGGAAACGACTACGAGCAGTACTTC. Together with reference TRBV5-4 and TRBJ2-7, the CDR3 gives the full variable domain: ETGVTQSPTHLIKTRGQQVTLRCSSQSGHNTVSWYQQALGQGPQFIFQYYREEENGRGNFPPRFSGLQFPNYSSELNVNALELDDSALYLCASSPVGNDYEQYFGPGTRLTVT.

This clonotype was detected many times. The chain recombines TRBV12-3 or TRBV12-4 with TRBJ2-2, with D perhaps matching TRBD2 (7 bases). V lost 4 bases, J lost 7 bases, and 19 bases lay in between. This CDR3 region has 16 residues. The CDR3 loop reads CASSYPWGGADGELFF. The CDR3 coding sequence is TGTGCCAGCAGTTACCCATGGGGGGGGGCTGACGGGGAGCTGTTTTTT.

This clonotype occurred many times. The V gene is TRBV12-3 or TRBV12-4, the J gene TRBJ2-7; tentatively, D is TRBD1 (6 bases). This CDR3 spans 14 amino acids. V lost 4 bases to trimming and J lost 8 bases, with 18 bases between them. The CDR3 nucleotides read TGTGCCAGCAGTTACCGTCGGACAGCCCTACAGCAGTACTTC. It codes for CASSYRRTALQQYF.

Many counts were recorded for this clonotype. The chain uses TRBV27 and TRBJ2-3; 10 bases align to TRBD2. Germline assignment: CDR1 MNHEY and CDR2 SMNVEV (reference sequence). The CDR3 contains 17 residues. V gave up 0 bases and J gave up 0 bases; unmatched junction bases: 3. DNA of the CDR3: TGTGCCAGCAGTTTATCGGGTAGCGGGAGGAGCACAGATACGCAGTATTTT. Translated: CASSLSGSGRSTDTQYF.

This clonotype was detected ten times or more. The chain employs TRBV20-1 and TRBJ2-5; 8 bases are a match to TRBD1. Unmatched junction bases numbered 10, after V lost 5 bases and J lost 5 bases. This CDR3 spans 14 amino acids. Germline-derived CDR1 and CDR2 are DFQATT and SNEGSKA (reference sequence). The CDR3, as DNA: TGCAGTGCTCGCAAAACAGGGGGTCGGGAGACCCAGTACTTC. Encoded protein: CSARKTGGRETQYF.

This clonotype occurred many times. The junction departs from the called germline gene at one end, perhaps through a read error. The chain joins TRBV29-1 to TRBJ2-1; a possible D gene is TRBD2 (6 bases). Germline V lookup: CDR1 SQVTM, CDR2 ANQGSEA. The CDR3 has 10 residues. Written as DNA, the CDR3 is TGCAGCGTTGAACTCGGGACTCTTTACTTC. Encoded protein: CSVELGTLYF.

This clonotype has at least ten counts. The chain is built from TRBV5-1 and TRBJ2-7; 9 positions agree with TRBD1. V dropped 5 bases and J dropped 6; count of bases not matched to a gene: 15. Germline CDR1 and CDR2: SGHRS and YFSETQ. The CDR3 sequence is 16 residues long. The CDR3 reads CASRGLPGTGKGEQYF. The CDR3 region has the DNA TGCGCCAGCAGAGGACTCCCCGGGACAGGGAAGGGCGAGCAGTACTTC.

This clonotype occurred a few times. This chain connects TRBV19 to TRBJ1-2, with unresolved D. CDR3 size: 15 residues. Germline lookup yields CDR1 LNHDA and CDR2 SQIVND (reference sequence). V gave up 4 bases and J gave up 4 bases, with 16 bases separating them. The CDR3 reads CASSRKAAGFYGYTF. DNA of the CDR3: TGTGCCAGTAGTAGGAAAGCAGCCGGATTCTATGGCTACACCTTC.

This clonotype was observed many times. The chain couples TRBV30 to TRBJ1-6; no reliable D call. V lost 1 base to trimming and J lost 9 bases, with 4 bases between them. Germline CDR1 GTSNPN, CDR2 SVGIG (reference sequence). The CDR3 sequence is 11 residues long. The CDR3 nucleotides are TGTGCCTGGAGTGATGGTTCACCCCTCCACTTT. Translating it yields CAWSDGSPLHF. The full variable domain, rest sourced from reference TRBV30 and TRBJ1-6, is SQTIHQWPATLVQPVGSPLSLECTVEGTSNPNLYWYRQAAGRGLQLLFYSVGIGQISSEVPQNLSASRPQDRQFILSSKKLLLSDSGFYLCAWSDGSPLHFGNGTRLTVT.

This rearrangement joins TRBV4-1 to TRBJ2-7; 7 nucleotides line up with TRBD1. The length of the CDR3 is 13 residues. Trimming at V came to 3 bases and at J to 9 bases, leaving 8 bases not matched to a gene. The germline gives CDR1 MGHRA, CDR2 YSYEKL. For the CDR3, the DNA is TGCGCCAGCAGCCAGGATACAGGGGTCCGGCAGTACTTC. Protein: CASSQDTGVRQYF.

The V gene is TRBV12-3 or TRBV12-4, the J gene TRBJ1-3; D gene unclear. This CDR3 is 17 amino acids long. Trimming pared 3 bases from V and 1 base from J, leaving 16 bases between. The CDR3 bases are TGTGCCAGCAGTTTTTCTCCGGGGAGGGTGTCTGGAAACACCATATATTTT. It translates to CASSFSPGRVSGNTIYF.

This clonotype was seen ten or more times. The V gene is TRBV5-1, the J gene TRBJ2-3; TRBD2 agrees at 8 bases. The length of the CDR3 is 17 residues. The germline V gene encodes CDR1 SGHRS and CDR2 YFSETQ. Trimming at V came to 3 bases and at J to 4 bases, leaving 13 bases not matched to a gene. The DNA for the CDR3 is TGCGCCAGCAGCTCCCTCGTTGCGGGCGGGAGGTCAGATACGCAGTATTTT. This sequence encodes CASSSLVAGGRSDTQYF.

Ten or more counts support this clonotype. This sequence joins TRBV5-1 and TRBJ1-1; D might be TRBD1 (6 bases). Germline V gives CDR1 SGHRS, CDR2 YFSETQ. V was trimmed by 0 bases and J by 10 bases, leaving 19 bases between them. The CDR3 length is 15 residues. In DNA form, the CDR3 reads TGCGCCAGCAGCTTGGCCCAAGCCCGGGACAAGGGAGCTTTCTTT. Translating gives CASSLAQARDKGAFF.

This clonotype appeared many times. The rearrangement links TRBV12-3 or TRBV12-4 to TRBJ2-7, with a possible D match to TRBD2 (5 bases). Trimming removed 3 bases at V and 0 bases at J, with 9 bases between. The CDR3 consists of 14 residues. CDR3 region: CASSLDFVSYEQYF. As DNA, the CDR3 is TGTGCCAGCAGTTTGGACTTCGTCTCCTACGAGCAGTACTTC.

A few counts support this clonotype. The chain uses TRBV20-1 and TRBJ1-4; D gene unclear. Germline V CDR1 and CDR2: DFQATT, SNEGSKA (reference sequence). The CDR3 contains 15 residues. V dropped 5 bases and J dropped 3 bases, with 16 bases sitting between them. The CDR3 region is CSAPSVRPANEKLFF. As DNA, the CDR3 is TGCAGTGCTCCCTCCGTTCGGCCAGCTAATGAAAAACTGTTTTTT.

This clonotype was seen many times. The chain employs TRBV20-1 and TRBJ2-1, with a tentative D call TRBD1 (5 bases). The V end was cut by 5 bases, the J end by 2 bases, with 13 bases between. CDR3 length: 14 amino acids. Germline loops: CDR1 DFQATT, CDR2 SNEGSKA (reference sequence). DNA of the CDR3: TGCAGTGCTCCCAGGGCCCCCGCCTACAATGAGCAGTTCTTC. This codes for CSAPRAPAYNEQFF.

At least ten counts were recorded for this clonotype. The gene calls are TRBV29-1 and TRBJ2-3; TRBD1 might be the D (6 bases). Trimming took 7 bases from V and 0 from J, leaving 11 bases between them. From germline, CDR1 is SQVTM and CDR2 ANQGSEA. The CDR3 is 13 amino acids. The CDR3 spells CSGDTFSTDTQYF. CDR3 DNA: TGCAGCGGGGACACTTTTAGCACAGATACGCAGTATTTT.

This clonotype came up many times. The chain couples TRBV5-1 to TRBJ2-3, with 11 bases that match TRBD2. The CDR3 covers 18 residues. Germline CDR1 SGHRS, CDR2 YFSETQ. V lost 4 bases, J lost 4 bases, and 14 bases stayed unmatched. This chain's CDR3 is CASSLNPLAGARADTQYF. The CDR3 nucleotides read TGCGCCAGCAGCCTTAACCCACTAGCGGGGGCTAGGGCAGATACGCAGTATTTT.

This chain connects TRBV18 to TRBJ2-5; D possibly corresponds to TRBD2 (6 bases). With 2 bases removed from V and 5 bases from J, the gap between germline ends came to 12 bases. This CDR3 spans 14 amino acids. Looked up from germline, CDR1 is KGHSH and CDR2 is LQKENI. The CDR3 region has the DNA TGTGCCAGCTCACCAAAAGGGACTGGGGAGACCCAGTACTTC. This translates into CASSPKGTGETQYF.

This clonotype has at least ten counts. This sequence joins TRBV30 and TRBJ2-1; D unclear. The CDR3 is 13 residues long. Trimming removed 0 bases from V and 3 bases from J, with 6 bases in between. Germline lookup yields CDR1 GTSNPN and CDR2 SVGIG (reference sequence). The CDR3 DNA reads TGTGCCTGGAGTGTTGGGTACTACAATGAGCAGTTCTTC. It encodes CAWSVGYYNEQFF.

This clonotype was counted at least ten times. The chain is built from TRBV15 and TRBJ2-2; D gene unclear. This CDR3 is 14 amino acids long. V dropped 0 bases and J dropped 9 bases, with 11 bases sitting between them. CDR1 is LNHNV and CDR2 is YYDKDF in the germline V gene (reference sequence). The CDR3 loop is CATSRDSVPRELFF. For the CDR3, the DNA is TGTGCCACCAGCAGAGATTCGGTCCCACGGGAGCTGTTTTTT.

The chain uses TRBV28 and TRBJ2-1; 13 bases agree with TRBD2. The CDR3 sequence is 16 residues long. The germline gives CDR1 MDHEN, CDR2 SYDVKM. V was pared by 5 bases and J by 8 bases, with 9 bases of the junction left unmatched. CDR3 in DNA: TGTGCCAGCAGTCTGTCACTAGCGGGAGGGCCGGATGAGCAGTTCTTC. Residues: CASSLSLAGGPDEQFF. Filled out from reference TRBV28 and TRBJ2-1, the complete variable domain reads DVKVTQSSRYLVKRTGEKVFLECVQDMDHENMFWYRQDPGLGLRLIYFSYDVKMKEKGDIPEGYSVSREKKERFSLILESASTNQTSMYLCASSLSLAGGPDEQFFGPGTRLTVL.

This clonotype showed up many times. A read error may account for a junction end that differs from germline. The genes are TRBV3-1 and TRBJ1-2; 9 bases align to TRBD1. This CDR3 is built from 17 residues. The germline gives CDR1 LGHDT, CDR2 YNNKEL (reference sequence). CDR3 region: CASSQVGGQGVNYGYTF. CDR3 nucleotides: TGCGCCAGCAGCCAAGTGGGGGGACAGGGTGTGAACTATGGCTACACCTTC. Filled out from reference TRBV3-1 and TRBJ1-2, the complete variable domain reads DTAVSQTPKYLVTQMGNDKSIKCEQNLGHDTMYWYKQDSKKFLKIMFSYNNKELIINETVPNRFSPKSPDKAHLNLHINSLELGDSAVYFCASSQVGGQGVNYGYTFGSGTRLTVV.

At least ten counts were recorded for this clonotype. The chain is built from TRBV12-3 or TRBV12-4 and TRBJ2-2; 14 positions match TRBD2. The V and J ends lost 2 bases and 5 bases, in that order; junction bases with no gene match: 16. The CDR3 consists of 21 residues. CDR3: CASSLSLVGLAGARRTGELFF. In nucleotides, the CDR3 is TGTGCCAGCAGTTTAAGTCTAGTGGGACTAGCGGGAGCCCGACGGACCGGGGAGCTGTTTTTT.